This T cell receptor beta chain was identified during a study of blood T cell repertoires in COVID-19. Across the whole study: PBMCs, B-cell-depleted T cells, or T cells were the source of the cDNA or gDNA that made up the material.

Study processing details: Counts of nucleated cells, estimated from reference gene primer amplification, were obtained. Sequencing used immunoSEQ multiplex PCR; TCRdb keeps in-frame clones, though not all of them. V, J and clone size were drawn from that table, and D and trimming were deduced from the DNA. The data hold about 180,000 clones, with around 85% observed a single time. This CDR3 contains 16 residues. Germline V CDR1 and CDR2: SGHTA, FQGNSA. V was shortened by 5 bases and J by 3 bases, with 16 bases between the two germline ends. This receptor was obtained from a man aged 45-65 years with active or convalescent COVID-19. What was sequenced was peripheral blood. The chain combines TRBV7-2 with TRBJ1-4, with a possible D match to TRBD1 (6 bases). CDR3 loop: CASSTRDTSANEKLFF. The CDR3 nucleotides are TGTGCCAGCAGCACCCGGGACACCTCCGCTAATGAAAAACTGTTTTTT.